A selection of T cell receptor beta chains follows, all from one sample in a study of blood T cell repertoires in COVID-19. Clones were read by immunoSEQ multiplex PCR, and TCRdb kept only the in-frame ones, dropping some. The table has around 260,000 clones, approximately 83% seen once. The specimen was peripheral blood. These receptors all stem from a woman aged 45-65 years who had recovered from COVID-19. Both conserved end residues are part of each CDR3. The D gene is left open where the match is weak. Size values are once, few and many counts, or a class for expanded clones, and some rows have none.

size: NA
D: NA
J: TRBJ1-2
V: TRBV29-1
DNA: TGCAGCATTTACAGCTATGGCTACACCTTC
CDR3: CSIYSYGYTF

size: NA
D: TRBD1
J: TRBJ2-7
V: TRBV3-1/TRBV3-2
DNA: TGTGCCAGCAGCCAAGTAGGAGTGACAGGGAAAACCTACGAGCAGTACTTC
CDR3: CASSQVGVTGKTYEQYF

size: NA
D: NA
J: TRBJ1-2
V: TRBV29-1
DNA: TGCAGCGTTGACAGGGGTAACTATGGCTACACCTTC
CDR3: CSVDRGNYGYTF

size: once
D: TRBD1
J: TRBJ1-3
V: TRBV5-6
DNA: TGTGCCAGCAGCACGACAGGGCGATACTCTGGAAACACCATATATTTT
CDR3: CASSTTGRYSGNTIYF

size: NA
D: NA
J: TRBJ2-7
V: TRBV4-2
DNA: TGTGCCAGCAGCCAAGAAGGCGGGGGCACCTACGAGCAGTACTTC
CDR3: CASSQEGGGTYEQYF

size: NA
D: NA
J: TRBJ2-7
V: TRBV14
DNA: TGTGCCAGCAGCCAAGCTCAGGGGAGGGGGAAGCAGTACTTC
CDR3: CASSQAQGRGKQYF

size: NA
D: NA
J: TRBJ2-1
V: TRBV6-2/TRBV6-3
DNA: TGTGCCAGCAGTTACGACAGCGGGCCTACCCCAGCCTACAATGAGCAGTTCTTC
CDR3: CASSYDSGPTPAYNEQFF

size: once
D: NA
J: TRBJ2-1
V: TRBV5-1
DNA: TGCGCCAGCAGCTTGGCGGTCGGGGGGCAACCTTCCTACAATGAGCAGTTCTTC
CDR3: CASSLAVGGQPSYNEQFF

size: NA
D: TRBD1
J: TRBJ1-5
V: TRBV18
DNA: TGTGCCAGCTCAGGTACGACAGGGGATCAGCCCCAGCATTTT
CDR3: CASSGTTGDQPQHF

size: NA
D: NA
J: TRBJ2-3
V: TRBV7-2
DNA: TGTGCCAGCAGCTTAGGGCCAGAGGCAGATACGCAGTATTTT
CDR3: CASSLGPEADTQYF

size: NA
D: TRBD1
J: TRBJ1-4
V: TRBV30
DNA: TGTGCCTGGAGAAACGCCGGGACAGGGGCGGAAAAACTGTTTTTT
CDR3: CAWRNAGTGAEKLFF

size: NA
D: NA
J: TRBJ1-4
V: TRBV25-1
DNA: TGTGCCAGCAGTGAGAACAGGGCGCTACCTAATGAAAAACTGTTTTTT
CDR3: CASSENRALPNEKLFF

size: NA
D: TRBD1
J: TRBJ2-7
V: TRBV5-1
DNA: TGCGCCAGCAGCACCGGACAGGGAGTCTACGAGCAGTACTTC
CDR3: CASSTGQGVYEQYF

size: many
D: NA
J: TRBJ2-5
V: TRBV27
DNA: TGTGCCAGCACCCGGGGAGAGACCCAGTACTTC
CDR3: CASTRGETQYF

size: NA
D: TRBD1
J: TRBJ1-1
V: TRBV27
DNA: TGTGCCAGCCGGGTCGTGGGGCAGGGGGCGCGGGTCACTGAAGCTTTCTTT
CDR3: CASRVVGQGARVTEAFF

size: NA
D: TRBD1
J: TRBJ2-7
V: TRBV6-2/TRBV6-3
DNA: TGTGCCAGCAGTTACATAAGGGGACAGGGAAAATCCTACGAGCAGTACTTC
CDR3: CASSYIRGQGKSYEQYF

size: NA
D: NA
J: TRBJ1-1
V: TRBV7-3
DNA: TGTGCCAGCAGCTCCGAAGGACGGAGGGGCACTGAAGCTTTCTTT
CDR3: CASSSEGRRGTEAFF

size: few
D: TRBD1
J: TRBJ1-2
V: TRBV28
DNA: TGTGCCAGCATGAGACAGGGGCAGGGCTACACCTTC
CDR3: CASMRQGQGYTF

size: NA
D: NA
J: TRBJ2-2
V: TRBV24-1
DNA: TGTGCCACCAGTGATTTAACGCTAGACACCGGGGAGCTGTTTTTT
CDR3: CATSDLTLDTGELFF

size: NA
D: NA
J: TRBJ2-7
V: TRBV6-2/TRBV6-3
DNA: TGTGCCAGCAGTTACAACAGGGCTTACGAGCAGTACTTC
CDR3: CASSYNRAYEQYF

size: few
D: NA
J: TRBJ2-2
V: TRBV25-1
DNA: TGTGCCAGCAGTGAACAGGTTAAGGTGGCCGGGGAGCTGTTTTTT
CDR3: CASSEQVKVAGELFF

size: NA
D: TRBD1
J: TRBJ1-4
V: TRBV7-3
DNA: TGTGCCAGTGACAGGGGTTGTTTTGAAAAACTGTTTTTT
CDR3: CASDRGCFEKLFF

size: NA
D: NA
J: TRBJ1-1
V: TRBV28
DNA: TGTGCCAGCAGCAACAGGGAATCTGAAGCTTTCTTT
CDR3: CASSNRESEAFF

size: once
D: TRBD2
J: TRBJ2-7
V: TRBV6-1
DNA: TGTGCCAGCAGTGAAGGGACTAGCGGGACCTACGAGCAGTACTTC
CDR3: CASSEGTSGTYEQYF

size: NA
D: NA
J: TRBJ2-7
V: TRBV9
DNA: TGTGCCAGCAGCCTAGCAGGTTCGTACGAGCAGTACTTC
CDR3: CASSLAGSYEQYF

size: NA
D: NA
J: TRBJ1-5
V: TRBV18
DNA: TGTGCCAGCTCCCAATTCGGGCAGCCCCAGCATTTT
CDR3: CASSQFGQPQHF

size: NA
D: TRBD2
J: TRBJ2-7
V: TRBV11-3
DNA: TGTGCCAGCAGCTCAGGACTAGCGGGGGTATTCTACGAGCAGTACTTC
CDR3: CASSSGLAGVFYEQYF

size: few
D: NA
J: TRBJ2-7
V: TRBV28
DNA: TGTGCCAGCAGCCCGCTGAGCGGGGAGCAGTACTTC
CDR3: CASSPLSGEQYF

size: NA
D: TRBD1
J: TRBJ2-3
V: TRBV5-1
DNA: TGCGCCAGCAGCTCCGGGACAGGGGGCCCCTTAGATACGCAGTATTTT
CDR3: CASSSGTGGPLDTQYF

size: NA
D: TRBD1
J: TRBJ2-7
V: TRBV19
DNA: TGTGCCAGTAGCGAACAGACCGGGACAGCCTACGAGCAGTACTTC
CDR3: CASSEQTGTAYEQYF

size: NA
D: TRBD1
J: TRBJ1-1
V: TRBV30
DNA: TGTGCCTGGAGTGTACAGGGGGAGGCTTTCTTT
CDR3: CAWSVQGEAFF

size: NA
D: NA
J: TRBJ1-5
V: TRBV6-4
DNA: TGTGCCAGCAGTGACTCCCCAAATCAGCCCCAGCATTTT
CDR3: CASSDSPNQPQHF

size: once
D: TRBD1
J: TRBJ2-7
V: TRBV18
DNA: TGTGCCAGCTCCGCAGCCGGGACAGGGGGCAACGAGCAGTACTTC
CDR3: CASSAAGTGGNEQYF

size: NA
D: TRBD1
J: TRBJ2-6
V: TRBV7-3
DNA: TGTGCCAGCAGCTTAGCAGGGGGCCTACTCTCTGGGGCCAACGTCCTGACTTTC
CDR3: CASSLAGGLLSGANVLTF

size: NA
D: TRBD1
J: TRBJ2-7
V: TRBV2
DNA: TGTGCCATCGCGGCAGACAGGGGCAGTTCCTACGAGCAGTACTTC
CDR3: CAIAADRGSSYEQYF

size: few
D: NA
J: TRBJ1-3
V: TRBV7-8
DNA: TGTGCCAGCAGCTTGTCAGACTCTGGAAACACCATATATTTT
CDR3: CASSLSDSGNTIYF

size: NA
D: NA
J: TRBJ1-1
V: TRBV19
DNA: TGTGCCAGTGTAGAGGATGGAAGGAACACTGAAGCTTTCTTT
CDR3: CASVEDGRNTEAFF

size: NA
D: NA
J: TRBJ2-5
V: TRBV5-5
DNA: TGTGCCAGCACCCCTGGGCGGCAGGGAGGAGAGACCCAGTACTTC
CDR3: CASTPGRQGGETQYF

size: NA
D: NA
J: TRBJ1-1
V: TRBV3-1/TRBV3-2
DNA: TGTGCCAGCAGCCCATTAAGGCGGGCTGAAGCTTTCTTT
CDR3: CASSPLRRAEAFF

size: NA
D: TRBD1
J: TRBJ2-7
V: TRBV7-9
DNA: TGTGCCAGCAGCTCGCGGCAGGGGGTTGTTTACGAGCAGTACTTC
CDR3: CASSSRQGVVYEQYF

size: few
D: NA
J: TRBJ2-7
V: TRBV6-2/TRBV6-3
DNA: TGTGCCAGCAGTCCCTACGGACAGTCCTACGAGCAGTACTTC
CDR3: CASSPYGQSYEQYF